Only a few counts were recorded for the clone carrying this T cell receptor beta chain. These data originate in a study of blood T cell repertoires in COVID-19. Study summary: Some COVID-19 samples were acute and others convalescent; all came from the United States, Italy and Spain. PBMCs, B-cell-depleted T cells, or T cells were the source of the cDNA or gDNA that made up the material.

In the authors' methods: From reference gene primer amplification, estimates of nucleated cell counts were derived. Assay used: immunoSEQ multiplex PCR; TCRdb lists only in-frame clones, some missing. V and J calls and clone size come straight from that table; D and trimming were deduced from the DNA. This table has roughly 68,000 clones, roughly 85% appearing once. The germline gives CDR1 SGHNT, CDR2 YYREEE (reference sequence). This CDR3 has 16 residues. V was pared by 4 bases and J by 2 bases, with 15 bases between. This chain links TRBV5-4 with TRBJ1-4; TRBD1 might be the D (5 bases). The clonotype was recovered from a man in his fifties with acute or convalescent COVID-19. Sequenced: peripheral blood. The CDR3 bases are TGTGCCAGCAGCCCTCGGGGGGAAACTACTAATGAAAAACTGTTTTTT. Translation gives CASSPRGETTNEKLFF. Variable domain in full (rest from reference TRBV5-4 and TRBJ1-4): ETGVTQSPTHLIKTRGQQVTLRCSSQSGHNTVSWYQQALGQGPQFIFQYYREEENGRGNFPPRFSGLQFPNYSSELNVNALELDDSALYLCASSPRGETTNEKLFFGSGTQLSVL.